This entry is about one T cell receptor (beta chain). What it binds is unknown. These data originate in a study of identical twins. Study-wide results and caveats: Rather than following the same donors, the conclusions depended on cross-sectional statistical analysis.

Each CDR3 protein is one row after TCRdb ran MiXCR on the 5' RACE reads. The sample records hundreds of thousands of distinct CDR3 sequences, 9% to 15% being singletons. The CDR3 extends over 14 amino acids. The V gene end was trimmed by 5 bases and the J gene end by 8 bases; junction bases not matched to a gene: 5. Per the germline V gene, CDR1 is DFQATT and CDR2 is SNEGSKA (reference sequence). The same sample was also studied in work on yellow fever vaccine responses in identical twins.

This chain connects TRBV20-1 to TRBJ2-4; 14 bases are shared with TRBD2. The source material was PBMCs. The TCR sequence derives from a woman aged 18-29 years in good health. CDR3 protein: CSAPRLAGGDIQYF. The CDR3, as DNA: TGCAGTGCTCCCCGACTAGCGGGAGGGGACATTCAGTACTTC.